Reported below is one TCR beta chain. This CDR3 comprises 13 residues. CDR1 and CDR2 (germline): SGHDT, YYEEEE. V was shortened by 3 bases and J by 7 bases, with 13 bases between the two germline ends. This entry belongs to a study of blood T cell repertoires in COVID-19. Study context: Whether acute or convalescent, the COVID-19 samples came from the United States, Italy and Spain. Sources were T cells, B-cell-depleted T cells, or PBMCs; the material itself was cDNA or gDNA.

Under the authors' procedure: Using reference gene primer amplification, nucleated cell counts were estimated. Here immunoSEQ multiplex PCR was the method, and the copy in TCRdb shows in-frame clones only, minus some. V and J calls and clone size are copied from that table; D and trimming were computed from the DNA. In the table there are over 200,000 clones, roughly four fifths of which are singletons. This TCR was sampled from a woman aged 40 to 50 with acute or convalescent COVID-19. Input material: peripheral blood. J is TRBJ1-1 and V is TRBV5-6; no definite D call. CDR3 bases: TGTGCCAGCAGCTCAGGACTAGGCGGTGAAGCTTTCTTT. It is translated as CASSSGLGGEAFF.